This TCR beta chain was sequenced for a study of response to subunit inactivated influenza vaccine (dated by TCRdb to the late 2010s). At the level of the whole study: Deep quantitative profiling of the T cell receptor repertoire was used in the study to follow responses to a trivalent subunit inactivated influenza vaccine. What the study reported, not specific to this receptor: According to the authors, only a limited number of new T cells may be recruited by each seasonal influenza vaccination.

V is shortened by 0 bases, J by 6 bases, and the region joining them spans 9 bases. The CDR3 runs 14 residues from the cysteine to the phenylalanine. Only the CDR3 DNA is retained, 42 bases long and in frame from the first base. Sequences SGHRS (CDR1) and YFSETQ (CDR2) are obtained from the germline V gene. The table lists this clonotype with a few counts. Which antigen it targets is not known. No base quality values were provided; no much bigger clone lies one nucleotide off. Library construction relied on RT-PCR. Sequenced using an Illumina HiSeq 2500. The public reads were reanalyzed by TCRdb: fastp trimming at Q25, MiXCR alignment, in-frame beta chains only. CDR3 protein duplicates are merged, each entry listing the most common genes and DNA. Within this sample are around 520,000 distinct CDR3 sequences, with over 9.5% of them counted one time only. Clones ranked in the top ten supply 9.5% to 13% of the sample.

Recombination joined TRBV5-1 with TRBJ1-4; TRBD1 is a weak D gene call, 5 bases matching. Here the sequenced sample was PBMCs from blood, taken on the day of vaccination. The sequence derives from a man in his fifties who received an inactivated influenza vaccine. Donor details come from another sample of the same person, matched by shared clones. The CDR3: CASSLAGTHEKLFF. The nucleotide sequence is TGCGCCAGCAGCTTGGCCGGGACCCATGAAAAACTGTTTTTT.